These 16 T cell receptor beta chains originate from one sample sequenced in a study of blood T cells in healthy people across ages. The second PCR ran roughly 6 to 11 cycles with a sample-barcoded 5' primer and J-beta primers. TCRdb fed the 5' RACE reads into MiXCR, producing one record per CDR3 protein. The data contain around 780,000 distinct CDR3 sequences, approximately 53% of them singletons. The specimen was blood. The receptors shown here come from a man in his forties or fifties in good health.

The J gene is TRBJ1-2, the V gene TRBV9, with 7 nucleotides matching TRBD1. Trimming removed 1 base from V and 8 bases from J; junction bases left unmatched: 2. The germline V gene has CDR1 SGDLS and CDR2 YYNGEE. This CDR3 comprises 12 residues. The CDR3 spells CASSVTGEGYTF. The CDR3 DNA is TGTGCCAGCAGCGTAACAGGGGAAGGCTACACCTTC.

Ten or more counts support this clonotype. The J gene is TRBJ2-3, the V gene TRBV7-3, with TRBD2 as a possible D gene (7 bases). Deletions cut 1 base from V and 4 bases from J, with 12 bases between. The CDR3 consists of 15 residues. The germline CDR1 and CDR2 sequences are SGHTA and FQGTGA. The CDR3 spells CASSLSGGGADTQYF. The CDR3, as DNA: TGTGCCAGCAGCTTAAGTGGGGGGGGCGCAGATACGCAGTATTTT.

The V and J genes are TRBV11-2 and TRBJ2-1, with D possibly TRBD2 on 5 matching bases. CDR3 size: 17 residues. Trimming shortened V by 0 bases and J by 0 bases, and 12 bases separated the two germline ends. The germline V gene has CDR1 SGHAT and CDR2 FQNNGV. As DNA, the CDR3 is TGTGCCAGCAGCTTAGACCCCCGGACTCGCTCCTACAATGAGCAGTTCTTC. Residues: CASSLDPRTRSYNEQFF.

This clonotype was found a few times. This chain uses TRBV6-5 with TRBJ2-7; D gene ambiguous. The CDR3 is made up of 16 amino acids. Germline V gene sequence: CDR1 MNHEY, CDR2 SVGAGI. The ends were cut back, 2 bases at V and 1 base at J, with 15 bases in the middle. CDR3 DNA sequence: TGTGCCAGCAGTTACGTTAGGCAGCTGCATTCCTACGAGCAGTACTTC. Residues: CASSYVRQLHSYEQYF.

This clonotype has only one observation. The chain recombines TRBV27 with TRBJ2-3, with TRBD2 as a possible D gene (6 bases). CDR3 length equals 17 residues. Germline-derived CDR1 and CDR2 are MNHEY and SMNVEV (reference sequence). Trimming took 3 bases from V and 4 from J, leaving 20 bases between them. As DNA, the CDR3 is TGTGCCAGCAGTTTCCCTACCGAGGGAGGACGGGCAGATACGCAGTATTTT. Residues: CASSFPTEGGRADTQYF.

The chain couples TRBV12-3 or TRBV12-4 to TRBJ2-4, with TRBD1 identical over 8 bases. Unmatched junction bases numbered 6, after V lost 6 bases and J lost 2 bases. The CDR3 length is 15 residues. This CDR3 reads CASSYGTGPKNIQYF. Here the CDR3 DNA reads TGTGCCAGCAGCTACGGGACAGGCCCCAAAAACATTCAGTACTTC.

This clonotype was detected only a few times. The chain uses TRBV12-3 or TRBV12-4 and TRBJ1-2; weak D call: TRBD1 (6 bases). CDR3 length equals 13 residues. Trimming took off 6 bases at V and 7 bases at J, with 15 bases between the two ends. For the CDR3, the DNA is TGTGCCAGCAGGCAGGGGAGAGAGGGTGGCTACACCTTC. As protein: CASRQGREGGYTF.

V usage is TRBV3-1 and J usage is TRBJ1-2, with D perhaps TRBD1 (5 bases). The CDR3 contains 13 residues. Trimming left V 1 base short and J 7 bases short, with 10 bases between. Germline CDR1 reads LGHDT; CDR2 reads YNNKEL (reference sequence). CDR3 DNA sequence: TGTGCCAGCAGCCAAGGGGGCCGCTCTGGCTACACCTTC. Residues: CASSQGGRSGYTF.

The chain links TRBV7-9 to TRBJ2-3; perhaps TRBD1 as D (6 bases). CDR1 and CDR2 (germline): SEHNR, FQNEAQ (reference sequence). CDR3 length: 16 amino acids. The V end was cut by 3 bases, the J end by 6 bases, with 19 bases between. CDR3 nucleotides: TGTGCCAGCAGCTTGAGGAAACAGGGCGATGCGGATACGCAGTATTTT. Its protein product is CASSLRKQGDADTQYF.

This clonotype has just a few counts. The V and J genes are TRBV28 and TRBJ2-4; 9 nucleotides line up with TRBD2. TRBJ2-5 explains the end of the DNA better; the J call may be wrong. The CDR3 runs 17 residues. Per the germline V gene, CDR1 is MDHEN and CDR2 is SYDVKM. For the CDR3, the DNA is TGTGCCAGCAGTCCCACCGGGGTAGCGGGAGACGAAGAGACCCAGTACTTC. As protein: CASSPTGVAGDEETQYF.

CDR3 amino acids: CSARGTAGANVLTF. The CDR3 DNA is TGCAGTGCTAGAGGTACCGCTGGGGCCAACGTCCTGACTTTC. The chain carries TRBV20-1 and TRBJ2-6; D remains ambiguous. Trimming removed 1 base at V and 2 bases at J, with 6 bases between. Germline V gene data show CDR1 as DFQATT and CDR2 as SNEGSKA (reference sequence). The CDR3 is 14 amino acids.

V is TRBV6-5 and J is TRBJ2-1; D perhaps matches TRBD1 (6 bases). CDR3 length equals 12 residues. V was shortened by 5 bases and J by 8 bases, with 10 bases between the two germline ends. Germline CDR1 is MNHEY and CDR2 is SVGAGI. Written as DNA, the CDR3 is TGTGCCAGCAGTAACAGGGTGGATGAGCAGTTCTTC. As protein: CASSNRVDEQFF.

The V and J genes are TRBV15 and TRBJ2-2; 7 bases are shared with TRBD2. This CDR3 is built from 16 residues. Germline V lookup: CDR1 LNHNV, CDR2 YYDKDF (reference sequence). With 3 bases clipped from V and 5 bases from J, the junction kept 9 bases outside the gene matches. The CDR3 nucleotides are TGTGCCACCAGCAGCGGCTCACTAGCGAGGACCGGGGAGCTGTTTTTT. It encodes CATSSGSLARTGELFF.

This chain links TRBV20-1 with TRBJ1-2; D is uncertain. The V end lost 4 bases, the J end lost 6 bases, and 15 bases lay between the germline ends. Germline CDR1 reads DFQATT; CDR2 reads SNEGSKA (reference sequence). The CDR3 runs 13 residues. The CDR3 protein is CSAISFGSDGYTF. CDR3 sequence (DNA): TGCAGTGCTATCAGTTTTGGGTCTGATGGCTACACCTTC.

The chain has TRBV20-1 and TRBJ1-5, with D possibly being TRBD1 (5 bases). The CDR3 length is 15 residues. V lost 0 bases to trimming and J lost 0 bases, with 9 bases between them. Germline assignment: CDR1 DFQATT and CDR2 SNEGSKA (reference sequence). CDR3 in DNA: TGCAGTGCTAGAGATAAACAGGTTAGCAATCAGCCCCAGCATTTT. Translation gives CSARDKQVSNQPQHF.

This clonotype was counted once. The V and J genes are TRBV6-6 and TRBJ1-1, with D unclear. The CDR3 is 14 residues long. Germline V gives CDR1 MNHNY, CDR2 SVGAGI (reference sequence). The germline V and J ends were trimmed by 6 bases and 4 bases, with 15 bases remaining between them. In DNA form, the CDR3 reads TGTGCCAGCAGAGTCCTCTCGGGTACCACTGAAGCTTTCTTT. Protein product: CASRVLSGTTEAFF.